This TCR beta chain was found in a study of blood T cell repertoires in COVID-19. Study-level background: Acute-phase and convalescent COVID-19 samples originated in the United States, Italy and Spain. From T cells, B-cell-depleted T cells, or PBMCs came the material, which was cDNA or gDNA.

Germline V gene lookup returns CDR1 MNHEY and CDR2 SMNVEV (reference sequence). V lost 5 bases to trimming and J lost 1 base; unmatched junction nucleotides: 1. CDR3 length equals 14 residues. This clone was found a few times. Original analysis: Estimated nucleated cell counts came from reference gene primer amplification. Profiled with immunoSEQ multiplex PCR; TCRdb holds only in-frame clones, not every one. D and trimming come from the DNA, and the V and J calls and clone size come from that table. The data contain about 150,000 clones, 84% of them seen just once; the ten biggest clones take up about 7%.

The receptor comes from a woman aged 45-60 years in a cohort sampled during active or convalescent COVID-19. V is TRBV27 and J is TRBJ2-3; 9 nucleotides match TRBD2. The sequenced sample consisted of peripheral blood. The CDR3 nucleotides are TGTGCCAGCAGTATAGCGGGGGGCACAGATACGCAGTATTTT. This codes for CASSIAGGTDTQYF.